This TCR beta chain was sequenced for a study of cytomegalovirus exposure and HLA in healthy donors (dated by TCRdb to the late 2010s). Regarding the study in general: An earlier analysis of 587 of the donors reported 276 Gb of sequence data and some 110 million unique TCR beta sequences obtained from about 180 million T cells. To decide whether each TCR beta V gene segment behaved as functional or pseudogenic, an earlier analysis of approximately 600 of the donors relied on high-throughput TCR beta sequencing. Class I and class II HLA loci were covered by the typing at four-digit resolution. The study was designed to test whether signatures of past pathogen exposure could be identified by cataloging public T cell receptors. Donor age, sex, ethnicity and CMV serostatus were compiled alongside the repertoire data. In a later analysis, previously published TCR beta repertoires from 666 donors were re-analyzed and high-resolution HLA genotyping was added so that TCR occurrence patterns could be studied. Of the approximately 400 genotyped donors, approximately 80% were placed in the genetic ancestry cluster associated with self-reported Caucasian donors. The study combined high-throughput TCR immunosequencing, statistical association of individual TCRs with disease status, and machine learning to predict cytomegalovirus infection status. Five DR-DQ haplotypes were handled as single units for association and clustering, since linkage in the cohort was strong. Typing coverage varied by locus: about 629-630 donors for A, B, C, DRB1 and DQB1; more than 500 for DQA1; some 610 for DPA1; 450 to 480 for DPB1. Among some 400 genotyped donors of the cohort, an average of roughly 240,000 unique TCR beta nucleotide sequences were sequenced per donor, roughly a sixth of them non-productive. The study used immunosequencing to profile the T cell repertoires of approximately 650 subjects and linked those repertoires to cytomegalovirus serostatus. In the later analysis, no new phenotypic data were used to find candidate immune exposures; instead, reliance was placed on TCR beta sequences and their occurrence across donors. In a later genetic analysis, genome-wide SNP genotypes for about 55% of the roughly 700 donors were used, and that subset was treated as a discovery cohort. All discovery cohort repertoires had been generated using a single sequencing platform. Along with the roughly 670-subject first cohort, a separate validation cohort of approximately 110 different subjects was used. An early release that covered roughly 600 HLA-typed donors contained 300 to 350 gigabases of sequencing data and some 87 million unique TCR sequences.

CDR1 and CDR2 (SNHLY, FYNNEI) derive from the germline V gene. The CDR3 spans 17 residues, from the cysteine through the phenylalanine. The CDR3 DNA has 51 bases and is translated from base 1. The germline V end is reduced by 11 bases and the J end by 5 bases; junction bases left unmatched: 16. On this clone: Its antigen remains undetermined. No qualities accompany the bases; no much larger clone lies one base away.

The library was built by means of the immunoSEQ multiplex PCR assay. The multiplex PCR relied on a mix of 60 forward primers for TCR Vbeta segments and 13 reverse primers for TCR Jbeta segments. The CDR3 region of rearranged TCR beta genes was amplified from genomic DNA with a multiplex PCR assay. The Illumina HiSeq System was used to sequence the amplified TCR beta libraries as 87-base-pair reads. In the original analysis: Across the 700 or so repertoires, a later analysis counted some 80 million unique TCR beta chains, some 11 million of which were shared by at least two donors. To remove PCR and sequencing errors, raw reads were error-corrected and collapsed into unique sequences using a nearest-neighbor algorithm that merged closely related sequences. To assign V, D and J gene segments, CDR3 sequences were aligned to IMGT reference sequences. For a sequence to be retained, at least a six-nucleotide match to both a V gene segment and a J gene segment was required. Rearrangements were called productive when the CDR3 lacked stop codons and stayed in frame with V and J; all others were non-productive. CDR3 was defined by IMGT convention, running from the second conserved V-encoded cysteine to the conserved J-encoded phenylalanine. The earlier analysis of more than 450 of the donors excluded sequences that lacked an unambiguous match to a single V gene segment. An earlier analysis of 587 of the donors classified V segments as functional when productive rearrangements were above 56.7% and as segregating when the standard deviation between donors was above 5%. A statistical classification framework was developed to diagnose cytomegalovirus status using the catalog of TCR beta chain sequences. A later analysis assigned V and J genes by comparing TCR nucleotide sequences with IMGT/GENE-DB human TR gene sequences. Using the TCRdist pipeline, a later analysis assigned CDR3 sequences along with most-parsimonious VDJ recombination scenarios. In a later analysis, each TCR beta chain was defined by its CDR3 amino acid sequence together with its V-gene family, and reads without a unique V-gene family were excluded. To address suspected cross-contamination and a sequencing artifact, a later analysis removed under 600 highly shared, low-generation-probability nucleotide sequences. In a later analysis, a clonal expansion index for each public chain was calculated from normalized within-repertoire ranks of inferred template counts. A later analysis computed generation probabilities with a VDJ recombination model fitted to out-of-frame rearrangements, and checked the results against IGoR. Hypergeometric tests were used in a later analysis to score TCR-TCR, TCR-HLA and TCR-CMV co-occurrence, with a repertoire-size bias correction applied to the TCR pairs. A later analysis estimated false discovery rates by permuting HLA or CMV assignments 20 times. A later analysis grouped co-occurring TCRs with DBSCAN, adding TCRdist sequence similarity when clustering within HLA-allele-positive subsets. Repertoires with fewer than 30,000 or more than 120,000 public chains, plus five repertoires with anomalous nucleotide sharing, were excluded from co-occurrence clustering. TCRdb took this table from immuneACCESS and kept in-frame rearrangements with V and J called. Such tables lack part of the clones; where checked against another copy, unresolved V genes explain under half of the gap, and the rest is unexplained. From that table come the V and J calls and clone size; the DNA was used to work out D and trimming. The table for this sample lists roughly 95,000 clones; about four fifths of them were counted only once. The leading ten clones occupy roughly 3.4% of the sample.

The cohort consisted of 666 healthy bone marrow donors. At the time of sampling, all cohort members were nominally healthy, though unrecorded immune exposures were likely present. The donor was CMV seropositive and belonged to the group of more than 250 seropositive cohort members. A peripheral blood sample was provided by each donor, and peripheral blood mononuclear cells were used for TCR beta sequencing. The Qiagen DNeasy Blood Extraction Kit was used to extract genomic DNA from the blood cell samples. Here is what the overall study found, with its caveats: Around 16 rarely observed V segments, including chromosome 9 orphons, were excluded from the earlier analysis of approximately 500 of the donors because counts were too low. At a false discovery rate of 0.05, a later analysis linked 16,951 TCR beta sequences to specific HLA alleles. In this cohort, only TCR beta chains were sequenced, and detectable features were limited by the absence of alpha or paired-chain data. Linkage disequilibrium might explain the correlated functional status among segregating V segments, but an unknown experimental factor could not be ruled out. In a later analysis, HLA-associated TCR beta chains were found to be more clonally expanded and to have lower generation probabilities than equally common non-associated chains. The presence/absence analyses assumed that sequencing depth was roughly uniform across donors, and that assumption may not be true. According to the authors, the approach could potentially be generalized to other disease states and immunological phenotypes. A cluster of highly shared sequence variants was judged likely to represent a technical artifact of the sequencing pipeline. According to a later genetic analysis, donors in an Asian-associated ancestry cluster had fewer N-insertions in productive TCRs than the roughly 670-donor mean. Cytomegalovirus status was reported to be diagnosed by the classifier with high specificity and sensitivity in both the original and validation cohorts. A later analysis found that most CMV-associated TCR beta chains appeared HLA-restricted, with HLA associations seemingly driven largely by CMV exposure. According to a later analysis, TCR association rates differed among HLA loci, with DRB1 alleles showing the most associated TCRs and HLA-C alleles showing the fewest. When HLA alleles, especially DR and DQ, strongly co-occurred, attributing TCR associations to individual alleles was difficult. While some public TCRs were present in many individuals, most TCR sequences turned up only very rarely across donors. CMV serostatus was the only immune exposure information available for the cohort. In an earlier analysis of around 500 of the donors, most TCR beta V segments appeared in productive rearrangements about 87% or about 30% of the time, broadly matching IMGT annotations. A few of the identified cytomegalovirus-associated TCR beta chains were confirmed in vitro to be specific for cytomegalovirus antigens. According to a later analysis, parvovirus B19, influenza, CMV and Epstein-Barr virus appeared linked to several top co-occurrence clusters. Some IMGT-functional V segments, including TRBV6-2 and TRBV6-3, could not be told apart with the 87-base-pair reads, so those segments were excluded. The study gave a list of more than 150 TCR beta chains associated with cytomegalovirus. A later genetic analysis associated a missense DCLRE1C variant with V-gene and J-gene trimming of TCR beta chains, and an independent cohort replicated the association. A further reported finding was that TCR beta sequences accurately predicted the HLA-A and HLA-B alleles for most subjects in the first cohort. Because HLA typing was missing for some donors at each locus, association tests included only the typed subset.

This clonotype was obtained from a man in his thirties or forties in good health and CMV-seropositive. This sequence uses TRBV2 and TRBJ2-1; 12 junctional bases match TRBD2. Sample: PBMCs. The CDR3 loop reads CACHRGLASGRDNEQFF. The nucleotides are TGTGCCTGCCACAGGGGGCTGGCTAGCGGGAGGGACAATGAGCAGTTCTTC. Reference TRBV2 and TRBJ2-1 genes cover what lies past the CDR3, so the full variable domain is EPEVTQTPSHQVTQMGQEVILRCVPISNHLYFYWYRQILGQKVEFLVSFYNNEISEKSEIFDDQFSVERPDGSNFTLKIRSTKLEDSAMYFCACHRGLASGRDNEQFFGPGTRLTVL.